The 11 T cell receptor beta chains below come from one sample, sequenced in a study of cytomegalovirus exposure and HLA in healthy donors. This table comes from immunoSEQ multiplex PCR, and its TCRdb copy is limited to in-frame clones, with some not included. This table holds around 98,000 clones, around nine tenths found once. Sequencing was done on a sample of PBMCs. These receptors all stem from a woman under 40 in good health and CMV-seronegative.

This clone has ten or more counts. The chain employs TRBV5-4 and TRBJ1-6; 10 positions agree with TRBD1. V trimming: 3 bases; J trimming: 9 bases; junction bases outside the gene matches: 6. The CDR3 spans 15 residues. In germline, CDR1 is SGHNT, CDR2 YYREEE (reference sequence). The CDR3 loop reads CASSSGQGFGSPLHF. The DNA for the CDR3 is TGTGCCAGCAGCTCGGGACAGGGGTTCGGTTCACCCCTCCACTTT. The full variable domain, its missing parts supplied by reference TRBV5-4 and TRBJ1-6, is ETGVTQSPTHLIKTRGQQVTLRCSSQSGHNTVSWYQQALGQGPQFIFQYYREEENGRGNFPPRFSGLQFPNYSSELNVNALELDDSALYLCASSSGQGFGSPLHFGNGTRLTVT.

V gene TRBV7-3 combines with J gene TRBJ1-2, with TRBD1 identical over 7 bases. The J segment lost 2 bases and the V segment lost 5 bases, leaving 2 bases of the junction unmatched. CDR1 is SGHTA, CDR2 FQGTGA, per germline. The CDR3 length is 13 residues. The CDR3 sequence: CASSPDRNYGYTF. In nucleotides, the CDR3 is TGTGCCAGCAGCCCGGACAGGAACTATGGCTACACCTTC.

The V gene is TRBV4-1, the J gene TRBJ2-7, with 12 positions matching TRBD2. Germline assignment: CDR1 MGHRA and CDR2 YSYEKL. The CDR3 runs 14 residues. Losses at the gene ends were 5 bases for V and 4 bases for J; bases not matched to a gene: 3. CDR3 region: CASSWTSGAYEQYF. CDR3 in DNA: TGCGCCAGCAGCTGGACTAGCGGGGCGTACGAGCAGTACTTC.

The chain couples TRBV6-1 to TRBJ2-1; the match to TRBD1 covers 7 bases. The CDR3 runs to 13 residues. Germline trimming cut 6 bases from V and 9 bases from J; bases unmatched to any gene: 8. Germline V gives CDR1 MNHNS, CDR2 SASEGT. CDR3 bases: TGTGCCAGCAGAACCTACAGGGGCGGTGAGCAGTTCTTC. Protein: CASRTYRGGEQFF.

This chain joins TRBV27 and TRBJ1-4, with D perhaps matching TRBD1 (6 bases). The CDR3 consists of 15 residues. Trimming stripped 0 bases from V and 1 base from J, with 6 bases between. Germline CDR1 and CDR2: MNHEY and SMNVEV (reference sequence). The chain's CDR3 is CASSLSQGTNEKLFF. In nucleotides, the CDR3 is TGTGCCAGCAGTTTATCACAGGGAACTAATGAAAAACTGTTTTTT.

About this clone itself: A junction end diverges from the germline sequence, so it may reflect a read error. This sequence joins TRBV7-7 and TRBJ1-3; D is uncertain. The CDR3 is made up of 13 amino acids. Germline assignment: CDR1 SSHAT and CDR2 FNYEAQ (reference sequence). The CDR3 DNA is TGTGCTAGCAGCTCCAGCTCTGGAAACACCATATATTTT. This translates into CASSSSSGNTIYF.

V is TRBV12-5 and J is TRBJ1-2; D gene unclear. Trimming took 7 bases from V and 8 from J, leaving 14 bases between them. Germline V gene data show CDR1 as LGHNT and CDR2 as FRNRAP. The CDR3 length is 12 residues. Written as DNA, the CDR3 is TGTGCTAGTGCCCCAGAAGCAGGAGGCTACACCTTC. Protein: CASAPEAGGYTF.

The chain carries TRBV18 and TRBJ1-1; a weak D match, TRBD1 (6 bases). The ends were cut back, 11 bases at V and 4 bases at J, with 17 bases in the middle. The CDR3 covers 13 residues. Germline CDR1 and CDR2: KGHSH and LQKENI. Written as DNA, the CDR3 is TGTGCCGCCCGGGGGGCGGGGGTCACTGAAGCTTTCTTT. The encoded protein is CAARGAGVTEAFF.

The sample holds a few counts of this clone. The chain has TRBV29-1 and TRBJ2-3, with D perhaps matching TRBD2 (5 bases). Germline assignment: CDR1 SQVTM and CDR2 ANQGSEA. The CDR3 length is 14 residues. V lost 0 bases and J lost 3, with 10 bases in between. The CDR3 sequence: CSVEDPPGTDTQYF. The CDR3 DNA reads TGCAGCGTTGAAGATCCGCCGGGGACAGATACGCAGTATTTT.

The chain is built from TRBV6-5 and TRBJ1-6; 9 positions match TRBD1. Trimming took 6 bases from V and 10 from J; bases not matched to a gene: 7. The germline V gene has CDR1 MNHEY and CDR2 SVGAGI. CDR3 length: 14 amino acids. CDR3 sequence (DNA): TGTGCCAGCAGAGTTGACAGGGGGGGATCACCCCTCCACTTT. As protein: CASRVDRGGSPLHF.

The CDR3 reads CASSSGTGEKLFF. CDR3 DNA sequence: TGTGCCAGCTCATCCGGGACAGGCGAAAAACTGTTTTTT. The J gene is TRBJ1-4, the V gene TRBV18; 8 bases align to TRBD1. CDR3 length: 13 amino acids. Losses at the gene ends were 5 bases for V and 8 bases for J; bases not matched to a gene: 4. Germline V gene sequence: CDR1 KGHSH, CDR2 LQKENI.